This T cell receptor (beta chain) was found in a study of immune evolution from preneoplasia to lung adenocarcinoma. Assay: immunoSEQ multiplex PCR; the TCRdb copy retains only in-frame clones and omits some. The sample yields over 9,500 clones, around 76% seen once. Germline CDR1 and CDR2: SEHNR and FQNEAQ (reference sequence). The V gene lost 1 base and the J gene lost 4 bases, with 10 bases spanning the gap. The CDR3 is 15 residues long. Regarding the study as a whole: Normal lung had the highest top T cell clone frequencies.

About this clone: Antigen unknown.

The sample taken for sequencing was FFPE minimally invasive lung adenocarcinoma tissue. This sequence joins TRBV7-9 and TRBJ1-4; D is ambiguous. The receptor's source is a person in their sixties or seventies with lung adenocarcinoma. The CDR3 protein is CASSLEAGGNEKLFF. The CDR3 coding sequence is TGTGCCAGCAGCTTAGAGGCAGGCGGTAATGAAAAACTGTTTTTT.